The 2 T cell receptor beta chains below were found in one sample sequenced in a study of CD8 T cells in ankylosing spondylitis. From the 5' RACE reads, TCRdb called clonotypes with MiXCR, one entry per CDR3 protein. Of 230,000 or so distinct CDR3 sequences listed, more than 15% are singletons. The source material was blood, either unsorted or a sorted T cell fraction (not recorded which). Source of these receptors: a male donor with ankylosing spondylitis or in good health (not recorded which).

This clonotype has more than one count but fewer than ten. This chain uses TRBV7-9 with TRBJ2-1, with 10 positions matching TRBD2. The germline CDR1 and CDR2 sequences are SEHNR and FQNEAQ (reference sequence). The CDR3 loop spans 16 amino acids. V trimming: 4 bases; J trimming: 5 bases; junction bases outside the gene matches: 8. The CDR3 loop reads CASSSRLAGEHNEQFF. Here the CDR3 DNA reads TGTGCCAGCAGCTCCAGGCTAGCGGGAGAACACAATGAGCAGTTCTTC.

This clonotype has ten or more counts. A junction boundary mismatches the germline segment, possibly from a read error. V is TRBV7-7 and J is TRBJ2-5, with 14 bases lining up with TRBD2. Per germline, CDR1 SSHAT and CDR2 FNYEAQ (reference sequence). The CDR3 is made up of 16 amino acids. CDR3 sequence: CASSLGLAGVGETQYF. The CDR3 DNA is TGTGCTAGCAGCCTGGGACTAGCGGGAGTCGGTGAGACCCAGTACTTC.